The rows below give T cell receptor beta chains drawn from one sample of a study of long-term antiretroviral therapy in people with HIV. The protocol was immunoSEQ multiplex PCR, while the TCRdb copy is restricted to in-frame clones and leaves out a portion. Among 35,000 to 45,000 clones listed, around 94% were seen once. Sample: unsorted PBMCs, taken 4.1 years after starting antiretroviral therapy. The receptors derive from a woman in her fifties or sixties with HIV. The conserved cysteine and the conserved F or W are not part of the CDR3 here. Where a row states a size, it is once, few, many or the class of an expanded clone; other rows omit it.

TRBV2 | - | ASSGQLLNTEAF
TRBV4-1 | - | ASSPRIRGNNSPLH
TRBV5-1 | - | ASRWESSYNEQF
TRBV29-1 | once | SAQKRGTSTDTQY
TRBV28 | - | ASSPTGDPLYGYT
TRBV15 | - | ATSGQTYEQY
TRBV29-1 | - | SVGGGLAGNNEQF
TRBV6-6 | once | ASRNDRVAGNTIY
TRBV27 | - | ASSPLTGPSGYEQY
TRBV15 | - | ATSRIDREIPYEQY
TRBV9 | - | ASSPVAFTDTQY
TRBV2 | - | ASSERSGVGNQPQH
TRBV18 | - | ASSPPGASAGSSYEQY
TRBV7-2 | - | ASSPGTAYGYT
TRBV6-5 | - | ASRSYRGYEQY
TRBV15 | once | ATSNVGTQGGYT
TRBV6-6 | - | ASSGLVLYEQY
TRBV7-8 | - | ASSLVAGGDSGANVLT
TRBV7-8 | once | ASSFSGGRNTIY
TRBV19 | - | ASSNFVGRLWSQPQH
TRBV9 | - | ASSVTGANVLT
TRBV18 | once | ASSANRDRADTQY
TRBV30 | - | AWGHVRDRGNQPQH
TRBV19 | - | ASSPAKGSYEQY
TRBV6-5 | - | ASSTAGANQPQH
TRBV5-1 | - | ASSLWASNTGELF
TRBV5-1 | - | ASSLDRWDRRVGELF
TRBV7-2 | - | ASSLIAGGTRGETQY
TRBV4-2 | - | ASSHQRGEISGANVLT
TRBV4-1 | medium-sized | ASSQDTRTWQKTQY
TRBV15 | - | ATSRDGQINEKLF
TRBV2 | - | ASSDLGTGNTIY
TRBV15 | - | ATSSSGESSYGYT
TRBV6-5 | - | ASSEVDGTEAF
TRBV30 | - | AWSSLGGPRYEQY
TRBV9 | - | ASSVPRDVNTGELF
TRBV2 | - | ASSEGIPYGYT
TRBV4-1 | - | ASSQDQGYGYT
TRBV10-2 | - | ASRDGQLSTDTQY
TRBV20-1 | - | SAPTGLGYT
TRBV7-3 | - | ASSPGTPGELF
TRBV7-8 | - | ASNSLGGGEKLF
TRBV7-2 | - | ASSPAYYEQY
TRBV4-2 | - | ASSQLALAGFDGELF